One sample yielded the 3 T cell receptor beta chains listed below, sequenced in a study of cytomegalovirus exposure and HLA in healthy donors. PCR employed 60 Vbeta and 13 Jbeta primers. Generated by immunoSEQ multiplex PCR, the TCRdb table keeps only in-frame clones and is missing some. Its clone listing holds 65,000 to 85,000 clones. Specimen: PBMCs. The receptors were gathered from a woman aged 25 to 39 in good health and CMV-seronegative.

The rearrangement joins TRBV4-3 to TRBJ1-6, with 7 bases fitting TRBD1. V gave up 0 bases and J gave up 9 bases; unmatched junction bases: 8. CDR3 length equals 16 residues. Per germline, CDR1 LGHNA and CDR2 YSLEER. The CDR3 sequence is CASSQDKTGKGSPLHF. As DNA, the CDR3 is TGCGCCAGCAGCCAAGATAAGACAGGGAAGGGTTCACCCCTCCACTTT.

This chain joins TRBV6-1 and TRBJ2-1; tentatively, D is TRBD2 (5 bases). The germline V and J ends were trimmed by 4 bases and 0 bases, with 10 bases remaining between them. The CDR3 spans 15 residues. Germline CDR1 and CDR2: MNHNS and SASEGT. DNA of the CDR3: TGTGCCAGCAGTGTTCTTGGGAGCTCCTACAATGAGCAGTTCTTC. As protein: CASSVLGSSYNEQFF.

The rearrangement links TRBV7-8 to TRBJ2-7; 7 bases map to TRBD1. V lost 6 bases and J lost 3; bases outside the gene matches: 11. The CDR3 covers 15 residues. The germline V gene has CDR1 SGHVS and CDR2 FQNEAQ. CDR3 in DNA: TGTGCCAGCAGGGGCTCGACAGGGAACCGCTACGAGCAGTACTTC. Its protein product is CASRGSTGNRYEQYF.